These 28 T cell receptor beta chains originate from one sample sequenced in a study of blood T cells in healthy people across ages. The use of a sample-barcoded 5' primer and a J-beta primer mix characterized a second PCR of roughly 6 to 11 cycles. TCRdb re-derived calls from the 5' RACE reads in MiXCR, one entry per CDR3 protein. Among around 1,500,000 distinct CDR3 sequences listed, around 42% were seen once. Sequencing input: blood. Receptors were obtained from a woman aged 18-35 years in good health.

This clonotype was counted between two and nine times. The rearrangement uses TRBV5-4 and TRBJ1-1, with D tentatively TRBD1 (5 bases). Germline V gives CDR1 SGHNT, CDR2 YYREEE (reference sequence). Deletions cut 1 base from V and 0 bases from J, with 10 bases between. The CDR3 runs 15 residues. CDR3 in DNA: TGTGCCAGCAGCTTGCCTGGGGCTATGAACACTGAAGCTTTCTTT. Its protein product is CASSLPGAMNTEAFF.

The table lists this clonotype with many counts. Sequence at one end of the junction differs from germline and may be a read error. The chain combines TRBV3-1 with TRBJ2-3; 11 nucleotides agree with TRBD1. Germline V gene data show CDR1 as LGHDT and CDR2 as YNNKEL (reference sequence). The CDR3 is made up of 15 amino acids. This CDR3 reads CASSQGTGGTDTQYF. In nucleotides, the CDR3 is TGCGCCAGCAGCCAAGGGACAGGGGGAACAGATACGCAGTATTTT.

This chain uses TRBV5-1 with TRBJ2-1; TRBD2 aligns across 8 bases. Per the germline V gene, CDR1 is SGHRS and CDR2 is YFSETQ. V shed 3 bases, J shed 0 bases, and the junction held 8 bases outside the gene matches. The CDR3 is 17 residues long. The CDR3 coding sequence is TGCGCCAGCAGCTATTTAGCGGGGAAACCCTCCTACAATGAGCAGTTCTTC. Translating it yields CASSYLAGKPSYNEQFF.

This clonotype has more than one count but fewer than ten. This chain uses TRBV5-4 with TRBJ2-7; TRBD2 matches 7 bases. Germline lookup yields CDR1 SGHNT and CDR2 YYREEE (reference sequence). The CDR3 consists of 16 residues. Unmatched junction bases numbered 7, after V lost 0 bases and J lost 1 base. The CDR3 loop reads CASSLVAGVNSYEQYF. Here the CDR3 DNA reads TGTGCCAGCAGCTTGGTCGCGGGGGTAAATTCCTACGAGCAGTACTTC. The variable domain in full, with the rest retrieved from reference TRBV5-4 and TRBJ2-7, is ETGVTQSPTHLIKTRGQQVTLRCSSQSGHNTVSWYQQALGQGPQFIFQYYREEENGRGNFPPRFSGLQFPNYSSELNVNALELDDSALYLCASSLVAGVNSYEQYFGPGTRLTVT.

The CDR3, as DNA: TGCGCCAGCAGCGCTAGCGGGTGGACCTACGAGCAGTACTTC. Translation gives CASSASGWTYEQYF. This chain uses TRBV5-1 with TRBJ2-7; 8 bases fit TRBD2. The germline CDR1 and CDR2 sequences are SGHRS and YFSETQ. Trimming at V came to 4 bases and at J to 2 bases, leaving 5 bases not matched to a gene. The CDR3 spans 14 residues.

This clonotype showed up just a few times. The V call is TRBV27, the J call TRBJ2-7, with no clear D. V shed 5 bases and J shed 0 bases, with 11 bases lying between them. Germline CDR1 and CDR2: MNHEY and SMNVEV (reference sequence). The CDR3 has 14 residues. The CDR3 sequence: CASSPGDISYEQYF. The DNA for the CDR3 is TGTGCCAGCAGTCCTGGTGACATCTCCTACGAGCAGTACTTC.

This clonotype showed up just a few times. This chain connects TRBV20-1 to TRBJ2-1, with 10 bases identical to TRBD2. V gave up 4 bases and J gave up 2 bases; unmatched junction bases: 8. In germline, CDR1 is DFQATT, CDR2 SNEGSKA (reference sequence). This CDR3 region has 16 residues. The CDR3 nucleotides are TGCAGTGCTAAGCGGCTAGCGGGAGCCACCTACAATGAGCAGTTCTTC. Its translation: CSAKRLAGATYNEQFF.

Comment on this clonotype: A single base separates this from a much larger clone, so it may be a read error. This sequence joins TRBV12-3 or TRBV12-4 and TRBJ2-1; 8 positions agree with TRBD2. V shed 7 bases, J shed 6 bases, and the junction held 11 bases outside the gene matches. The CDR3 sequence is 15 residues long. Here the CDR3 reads CASTLRGVRCNEQFF. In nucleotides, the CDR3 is TGTGCCAGCACCTTGCGGGGGGTCAGATGCAATGAGCAGTTCTTC.

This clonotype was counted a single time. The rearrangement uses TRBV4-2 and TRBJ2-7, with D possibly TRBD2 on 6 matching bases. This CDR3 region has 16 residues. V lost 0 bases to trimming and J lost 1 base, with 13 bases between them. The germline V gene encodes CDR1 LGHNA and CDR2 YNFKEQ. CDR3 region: CASSQEGGMGSYEQYF. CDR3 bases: TGTGCCAGCAGCCAAGAGGGCGGGATGGGTTCCTACGAGCAGTACTTC.

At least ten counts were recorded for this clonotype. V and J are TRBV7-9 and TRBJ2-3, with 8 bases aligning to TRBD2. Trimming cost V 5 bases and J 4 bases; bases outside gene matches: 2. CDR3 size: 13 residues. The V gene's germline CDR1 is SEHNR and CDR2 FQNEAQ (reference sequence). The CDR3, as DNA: TGTGCCAGCAGCCCGACTAGCGCAGATACGCAGTATTTT. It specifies CASSPTSADTQYF. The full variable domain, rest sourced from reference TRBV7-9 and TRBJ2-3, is DTGVSQNPRHKITKRGQNVTFRCDPISEHNRLYWYRQTLGQGPEFLTYFQNEAQLEKSRLLSDRFSAERPKGSFSTLEIQRTEQGDSAMYLCASSPTSADTQYFGPGTRLTVL.

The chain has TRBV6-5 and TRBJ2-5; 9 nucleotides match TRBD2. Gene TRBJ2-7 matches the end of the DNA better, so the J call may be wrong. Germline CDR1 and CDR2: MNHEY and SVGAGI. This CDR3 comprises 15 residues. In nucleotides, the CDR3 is TGTGCCAGCAGTTATAGCGGGAGTTTACAGAACGAGCAGTACTTC. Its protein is CASSYSGSLQNEQYF.

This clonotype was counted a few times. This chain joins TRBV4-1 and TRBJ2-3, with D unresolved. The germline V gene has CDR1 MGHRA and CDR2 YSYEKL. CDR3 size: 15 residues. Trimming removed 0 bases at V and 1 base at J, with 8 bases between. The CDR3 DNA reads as TGCGCCAGCAGCCAAGAAGGGCTGCGCACAGATACGCAGTATTTT. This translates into CASSQEGLRTDTQYF.

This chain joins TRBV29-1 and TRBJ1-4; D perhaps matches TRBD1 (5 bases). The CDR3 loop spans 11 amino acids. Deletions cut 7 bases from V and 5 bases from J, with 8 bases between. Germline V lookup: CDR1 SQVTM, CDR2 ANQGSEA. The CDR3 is CSGQRNEKLFF. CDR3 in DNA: TGCAGCGGACAGCGCAATGAAAAACTGTTTTTT.

In DNA, the CDR3 is TGTGCCGGCAATCGGCCCGGGGAGACCCAGTACTTC. Amino acids: CAGNRPGETQYF. This chain uses TRBV6-5 with TRBJ2-5; D gene uncertain. The CDR3 spans 12 residues. V shed 11 bases and J shed 5 bases, with 15 bases lying between them. The germline gives CDR1 MNHEY, CDR2 SVGAGI.

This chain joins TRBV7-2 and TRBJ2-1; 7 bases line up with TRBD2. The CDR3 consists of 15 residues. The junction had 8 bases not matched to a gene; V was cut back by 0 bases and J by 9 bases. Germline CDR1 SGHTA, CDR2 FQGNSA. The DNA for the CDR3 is TGTGCCAGCAGCTTAGCGGGGGGGTGGATTGCTGAGCAGTTCTTC. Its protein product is CASSLAGGWIAEQFF.

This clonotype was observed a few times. CDR3: CASSPPGFYEKLFF. The CDR3 coding sequence is TGTGCCAGCAGCCCCCCGGGGTTTTATGAAAAACTGTTTTTT. The V gene is TRBV7-9, the J gene TRBJ1-4; D unresolved. Germline V gives CDR1 SEHNR, CDR2 FQNEAQ (reference sequence). Trimming pared 5 bases from V and 6 bases from J, leaving 13 bases between. The CDR3 runs to 14 residues.

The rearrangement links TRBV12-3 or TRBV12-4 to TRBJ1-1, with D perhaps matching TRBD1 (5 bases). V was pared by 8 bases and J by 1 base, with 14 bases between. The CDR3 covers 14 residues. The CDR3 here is CASFRLGGNTEAFF. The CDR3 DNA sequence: TGTGCCAGCTTTCGACTGGGGGGGAACACTGAAGCTTTCTTT.

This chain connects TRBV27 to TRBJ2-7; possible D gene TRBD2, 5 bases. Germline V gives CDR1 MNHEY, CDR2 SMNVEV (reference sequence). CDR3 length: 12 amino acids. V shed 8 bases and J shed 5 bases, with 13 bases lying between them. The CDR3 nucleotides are TGTGCCAGCGGCCGTTTCGGGGACGAGCAGTACTTC. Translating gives CASGRFGDEQYF.

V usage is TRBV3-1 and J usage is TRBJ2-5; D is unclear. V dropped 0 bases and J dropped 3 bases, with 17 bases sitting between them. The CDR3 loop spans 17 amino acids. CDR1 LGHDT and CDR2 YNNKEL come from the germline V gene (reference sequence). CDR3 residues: CASSQDRAYRDEETQYF. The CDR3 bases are TGTGCCAGCAGCCAAGATCGGGCATACAGAGATGAAGAGACCCAGTACTTC.

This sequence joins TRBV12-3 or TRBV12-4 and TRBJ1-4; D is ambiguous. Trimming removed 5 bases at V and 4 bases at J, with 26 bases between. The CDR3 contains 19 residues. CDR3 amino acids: CASSPTGKAIGGVNEKLFF. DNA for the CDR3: TGTGCCAGCAGTCCGACCGGTAAAGCCATTGGTGGGGTTAATGAAAAACTGTTTTTT.

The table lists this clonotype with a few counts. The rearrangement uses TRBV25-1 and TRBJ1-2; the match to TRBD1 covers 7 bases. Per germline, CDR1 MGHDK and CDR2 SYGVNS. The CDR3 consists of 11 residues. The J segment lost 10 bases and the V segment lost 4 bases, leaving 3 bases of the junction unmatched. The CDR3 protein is CASSVTGIYTF. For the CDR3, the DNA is TGTGCCAGCAGTGTGACAGGGATCTACACCTTC.

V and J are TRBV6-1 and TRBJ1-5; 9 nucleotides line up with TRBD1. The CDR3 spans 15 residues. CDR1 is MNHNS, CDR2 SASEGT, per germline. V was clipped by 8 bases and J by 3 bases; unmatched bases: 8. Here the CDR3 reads CASAGQGFFNQPQHF. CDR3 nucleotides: TGTGCCAGCGCGGGACAGGGATTCTTCAATCAGCCCCAGCATTTT.

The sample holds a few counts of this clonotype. The CDR3: CASSLRGLEGSVEQYF. The CDR3 coding sequence is TGTGCCAGCAGCCTCAGGGGTCTAGAGGGTTCTGTGGAGCAGTACTTC. The chain recombines TRBV21-1 with TRBJ2-7; the table's D call, TRBD2, has no DNA check behind it. TRBV21-1 is an annotated pseudogene. The CDR3 is 16 amino acids.

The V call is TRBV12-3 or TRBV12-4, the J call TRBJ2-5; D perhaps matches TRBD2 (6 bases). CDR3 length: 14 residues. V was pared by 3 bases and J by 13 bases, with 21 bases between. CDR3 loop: CASSFGAGYNERYF. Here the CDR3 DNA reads TGTGCCAGCAGTTTTGGGGCGGGGTACAACGAGCGGTACTTC.

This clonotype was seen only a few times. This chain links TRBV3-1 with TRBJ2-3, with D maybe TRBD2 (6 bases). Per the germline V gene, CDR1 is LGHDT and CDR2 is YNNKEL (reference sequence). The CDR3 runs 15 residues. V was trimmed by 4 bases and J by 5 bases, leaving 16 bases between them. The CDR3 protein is CASSRGGLREDTQYF. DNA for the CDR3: TGTGCCAGCAGCCGTGGGGGGTTGAGGGAAGATACGCAGTATTTT.

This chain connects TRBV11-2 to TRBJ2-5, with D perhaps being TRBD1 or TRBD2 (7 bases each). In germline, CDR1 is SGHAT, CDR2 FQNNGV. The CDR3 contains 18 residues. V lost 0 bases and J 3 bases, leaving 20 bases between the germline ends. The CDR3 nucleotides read TGTGCCAGCAGCTTAGATCTCTTCAGGGGGGGTGTGGAAGAGACCCAGTACTTC. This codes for CASSLDLFRGGVEETQYF.

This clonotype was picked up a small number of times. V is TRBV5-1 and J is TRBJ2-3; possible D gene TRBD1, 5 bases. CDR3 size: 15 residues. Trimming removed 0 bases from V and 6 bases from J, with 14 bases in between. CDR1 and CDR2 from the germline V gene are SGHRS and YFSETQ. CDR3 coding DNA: TGCGCCAGCAGCTTGGCCCCTGACTCAGGGGATACGCAGTATTTT. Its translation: CASSLAPDSGDTQYF.

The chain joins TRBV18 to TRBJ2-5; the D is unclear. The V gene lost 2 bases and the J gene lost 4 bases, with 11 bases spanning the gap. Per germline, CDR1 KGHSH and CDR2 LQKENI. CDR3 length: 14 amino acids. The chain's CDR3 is CASSPRQNPETQYF. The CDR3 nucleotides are TGTGCCAGCTCACCAAGGCAGAACCCAGAGACCCAGTACTTC.